This T cell receptor beta chain appears in the sequencing data of a study of beta chain features in type 1 diabetes (dated by TCRdb to 2016 to 2019). Regarding the complete study: Mean age, gender distribution, total cell number and subset yield were not different between patients and healthy donors. A total of some 110 million sorted cells were examined across all samples, and the number of cells per subset was strongly correlated with RNA yield. In the study, recently diagnosed type 1 diabetes patients and matched healthy donors were compared on the TCRB repertoires of their sorted circulating CD4+ T cell subsets. Whereas all 30 or so donors provided naive and central memory subsets, regulatory and stem cell-like memory subsets were isolated from just 8 patients and roughly 8 healthy donors.

A single peripheral blood draw of around 120 mL on average was collected from each donor into heparinised tubes. Naive, central memory, regulatory and stem cell-like memory CD4+ T cells were sorted on a BD FACSAria II using a panel including CD45RO, CCR7, CD25, CD127, CD95 and CD27. All sorted populations exceeded 95% purity. Right away, PBMCs were isolated by Lymphoprep density gradient centrifugation and were stained directly, with no culture step. Samples were stained and sorted in pairs, with one healthy donor and one patient per experiment, so that batch effects were minimized. Turning to this clone: Its recognized antigen is unknown. No much larger clone is present one base from it, and per-base qualities are unavailable.

Reading the germline V gene gives CDR1 KGHSH and CDR2 LQKENI. The CDR3 spans 18 residues, from the cysteine through the phenylalanine. Just CDR3 DNA is preserved here, 54 bases in frame from base 1. The junction shows trimming of 3 bases on V and 0 bases on J, and the gene matches do not reach 7 bases of it. The entire amount of isolated RNA was reverse transcribed using the High Capacity cDNA Reverse Transcription Kit, so the sequenced TCRB transcripts were expressed ones. Deep immunoSEQ sequencing was applied to naive, central memory and regulatory T cell samples, giving an average of around 3.8 million total reads per sample. Sorted cells were lysed in RLT buffer and RNA was extracted with DNase-treated RNeasy Micro or Mini kits, depending on cell number. To prevent cross-contamination, each cell subset was processed individually, whereas patient and healthy donor samples were processed jointly. Using the immunoSEQ multiplex PCR, TCRB sequences were amplified from cDNA into 87-bp fragments spanning the CDR3 region. The amplicons were sequenced using the Illumina HiSeq platform. The authors processed their data as follows. PCR bias was corrected computationally using synthetic template baselines, and reads within Hamming distance 2 were collapsed, with unmergeable singletons discarded. Reads were aligned to IMGT to assign V, D and J genes, CDR3 length, and insertions or deletions at six rearrangement sites. Within each subset, clonotype counts were normalized to the number of sorted cells before true diversity and Gini coefficients were calculated with the tcR R package. The overlap coefficient, calculated on TCRB nucleotide sequences, was used to measure repertoire sharing. What TCRdb holds here is the immuneACCESS table cut down to in-frame rearrangements. Part of the clones is not present; checked against another copy, under half of the missing clones reflect an unresolved V gene, and the others are unexplained. The D gene and trimming were derived from the DNA, and the V and J assignments and clone size from that table. The sample has 35,000 to 45,000 clones on record, 55% to 70% of them singletons. The ten largest clones add up to approximately 2% of the sample.

Here is what the overall study found, with its caveats: PCR may preferentially amplify shorter templates, but because patient and control samples were amplified and corrected together, any resulting skew would affect both groups equally. Only small numbers of individuals were included in the HLA sub-analyses, which left unresolved whether HLA type had any influence on TCRB rearrangement. A moderate but significant shortening of TCRB CDR3 length was observed in type 1 diabetes patients in all four CD4+ subsets. At VDJ recombination sites, patients with type 1 diabetes made fewer insertions and deleted more nucleotides, a pattern implying thymic rearrangement abnormalities. Naive, central memory and regulatory TCRB repertoires appeared to be more alike among patients than among healthy donors. Because cDNA was sequenced instead of genomic DNA, activated cells with high expression could be over-represented, although the groups did not differ in activation or CD3 levels.

The material sequenced was Tregs from blood. This sample's cell subset or site label indicates: regulatory CD4+ T cells. The TCR was taken from a woman in her thirties in good health. The chain is made from TRBV18 and TRBJ1-4; TRBD1 fits 10 bases in the junction. In nucleotides, the sequence is TGTGCCAGCTCACCTTGGGACAGGGGACCGTCAACTAATGAAAAACTGTTTTTT. Its amino acids are CASSPWDRGPSTNEKLFF.